This T cell receptor beta chain was observed in a study of tumor-infiltrating lymphocytes in primary liver carcinoma. At the level of the study: Productive TCRbeta read counts per sample ran from roughly 4 to 7 million and were similar across tissue types. The study's findings and limits: Reduced overlap was seen in tumor-adjacent and tumor-blood pairs versus tumor region pairs.

The researchers obtained blood RNA from unsorted whole blood and also extracted germline DNA. Patients were chronically HBV-infected and treatment-naive. Before surgery, approximately 4 milliliters of EDTA blood were taken. The CDR3 runs to 14 residues. The V gene's germline CDR1 is MDHEN and CDR2 SYDVKM. Trimming shortened V by 5 bases and J by 0 bases, and 10 bases separated the two germline ends. Starting from approximately 0.45 ug of total RNA, TCR beta cDNA was produced with a primer in the constant region. Three nested multiplex PCR rounds of slightly modified ARM-PCR generated TCR beta libraries. With TRBV1-TRBV30 forward primers and a C-beta reverse primer, the first two PCR rounds were run for 10 cycles each. MiXCR, applied by TCRdb to the multiplex PCR reads, yields one record per CDR3 protein. This table has about 200,000 distinct CDR3 sequences, less than 70% appearing once. A remark on this clonotype: Its antigen is unknown.

Sequenced: peripheral blood. The source of this sequence is a woman aged 60-75 years with primary liver carcinoma and hepatitis B virus infection. The rearrangement uses TRBV28 and TRBJ1-1, with no clear D. The CDR3 nucleotides are TGTGCCAGCAGTACCCTATCCCTGAACACTGAAGCTTTCTTT. It translates to CASSTLSLNTEAFF.